This is a list of T cell receptor beta chains from one sample in a study of T cell changes during pregnancy in multiple sclerosis. The assay was immunoSEQ multiplex PCR, and TCRdb's table has in-frame clones only and misses some. The data hold under 85,000 clones, with around 90% observed a single time. The sequenced sample was CD4+ T cells from peripheral blood mononuclear cells, obtained before pregnancy. Every receptor here comes from a female donor with multiple sclerosis, enrolled in a pregnancy study. Each CDR3 is given with its conserved first and last residue. A D gene is named only where the DNA matches it firmly. Part of the rows lack a size; the others show once, few, many or a class for expanded clones.

. | once | TRBJ1-2 | TRBV2 | CAGGVTRGYTF | TGTGCCGGAGGGGTAACGAGGGGCTACACCTTC
TRBD2 | . | TRBJ2-1 | TRBV5-4 | CASSLGTSGINNEQFF | TGTGCCAGCAGCCTCGGGACTAGCGGGATTAACAATGAGCAGTTCTTC
TRBD1 | once | TRBJ1-2 | TRBV5-1 | CASSLGDRVYGYTF | TGCGCCAGCAGCTTGGGGGACAGGGTTTATGGCTACACCTTC
. | . | TRBJ1-5 | TRBV18 | CASSEQGDQPQHF | TGTGCCAGCTCAGAACAGGGAGATCAGCCCCAGCATTTT
. | . | TRBJ1-6 | TRBV7-9 | CASSLDARNSPLHF | TGTGCCAGCAGCTTAGACGCGAGGAATTCACCCCTCCACTTT
. | . | TRBJ1-5 | TRBV19 | CASSIRDLGNQPQHF | TGTGCCAGTAGTATAAGGGACTTGGGGAATCAGCCCCAGCATTTT
. | . | TRBJ2-5 | TRBV30 | CASRGSWGQETQYF | TGTGCCTCCCGGGGGAGCTGGGGGCAAGAGACCCAGTACTTC
. | . | TRBJ2-3 | TRBV5-4 | CASSQISTDTQYF | TGTGCCAGCAGCCAGATCAGCACAGATACGCAGTATTTT
TRBD1 | . | TRBJ2-7 | TRBV13 | CASSVAGTGVEQYF | TGTGCCAGCAGCGTAGCCGGGACAGGGGTCGAGCAGTACTTC
TRBD1 | . | TRBJ2-7 | TRBV18 | CASSPWTGGVYEQYF | TGTGCCAGCTCACCTTGGACAGGGGGCGTCTACGAGCAGTACTTC
TRBD1 | . | TRBJ2-7 | TRBV7-8 | CASSPLQGFDEQYF | TGTGCCAGCAGCCCCCTACAGGGGTTCGACGAGCAGTACTTC
TRBD1 | . | TRBJ1-2 | TRBV7-2 | CASSPDRVRVDYGYTF | TGTGCCAGCAGCCCCGACAGGGTAAGAGTGGACTATGGCTACACCTTC